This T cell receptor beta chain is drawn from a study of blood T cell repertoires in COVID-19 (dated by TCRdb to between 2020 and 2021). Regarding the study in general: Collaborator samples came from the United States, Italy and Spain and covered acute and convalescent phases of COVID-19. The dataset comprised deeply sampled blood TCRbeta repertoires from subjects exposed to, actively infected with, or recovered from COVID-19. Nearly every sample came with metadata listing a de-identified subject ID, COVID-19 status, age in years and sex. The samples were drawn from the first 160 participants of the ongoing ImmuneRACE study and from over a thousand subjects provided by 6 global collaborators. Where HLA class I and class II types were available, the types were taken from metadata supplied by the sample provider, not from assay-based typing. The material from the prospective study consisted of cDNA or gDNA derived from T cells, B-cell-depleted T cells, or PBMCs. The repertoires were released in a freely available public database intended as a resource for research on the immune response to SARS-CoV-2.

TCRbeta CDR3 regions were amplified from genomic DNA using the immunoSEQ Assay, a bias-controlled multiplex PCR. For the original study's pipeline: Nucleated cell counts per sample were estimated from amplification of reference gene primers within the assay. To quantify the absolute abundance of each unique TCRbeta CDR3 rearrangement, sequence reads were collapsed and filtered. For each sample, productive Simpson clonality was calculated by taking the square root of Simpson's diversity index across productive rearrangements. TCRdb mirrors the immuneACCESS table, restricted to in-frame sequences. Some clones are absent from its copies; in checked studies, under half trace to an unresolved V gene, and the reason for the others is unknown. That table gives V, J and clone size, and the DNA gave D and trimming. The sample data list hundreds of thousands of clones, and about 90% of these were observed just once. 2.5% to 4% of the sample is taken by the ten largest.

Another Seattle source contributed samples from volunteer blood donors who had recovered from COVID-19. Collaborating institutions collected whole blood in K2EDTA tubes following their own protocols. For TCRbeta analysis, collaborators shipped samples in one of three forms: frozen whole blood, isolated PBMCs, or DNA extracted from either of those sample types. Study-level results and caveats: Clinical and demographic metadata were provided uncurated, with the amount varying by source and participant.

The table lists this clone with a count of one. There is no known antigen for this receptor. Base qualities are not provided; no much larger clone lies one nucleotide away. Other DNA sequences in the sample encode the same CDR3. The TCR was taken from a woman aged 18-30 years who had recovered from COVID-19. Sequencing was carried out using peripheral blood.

This receptor carries the CDR3 CASSLLAGGSDTQYF. In nucleotides, the sequence is TGCGCCAGCTCGTTACTAGCGGGAGGGTCAGATACGCAGTATTTT. This chain is built from TRBV10-2 and TRBJ2-3, and 13 bases in between align with TRBD2. From V the trimming removes 8 bases and from J it removes 4 bases, while the gene matches leave 6 bases of the junction unaccounted for. The CDR3, cysteine through phenylalanine, is 15 amino acids long. The retained sequence is limited to the CDR3, 45 bases, with the frame set at the first base. Taken from the germline V gene, the CDR1 and CDR2 loops are WSHSY and SAAADI.